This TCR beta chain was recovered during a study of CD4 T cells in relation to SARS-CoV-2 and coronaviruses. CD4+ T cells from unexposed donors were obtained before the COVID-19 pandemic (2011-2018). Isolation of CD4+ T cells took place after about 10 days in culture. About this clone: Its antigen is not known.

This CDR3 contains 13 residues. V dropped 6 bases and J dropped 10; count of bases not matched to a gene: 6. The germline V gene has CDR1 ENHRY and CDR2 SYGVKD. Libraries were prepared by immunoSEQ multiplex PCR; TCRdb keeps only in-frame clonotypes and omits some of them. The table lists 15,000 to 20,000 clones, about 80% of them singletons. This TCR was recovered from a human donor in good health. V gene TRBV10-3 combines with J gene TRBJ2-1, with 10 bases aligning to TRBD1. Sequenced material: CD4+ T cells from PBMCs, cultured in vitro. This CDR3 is CAIRGQGWDEQFF. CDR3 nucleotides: TGTGCCATCAGGGGACAGGGGTGGGACGAGCAGTTCTTC.